A selection of T cell receptor beta chains follows, all from one sample in a study of breast tumors, draining lymph nodes, adjacent tissues. TCRdb reprocessed the multiplex PCR reads with MiXCR, giving one entry per CDR3 protein. The table shows around 170,000 distinct CDR3 sequences, with about 33% occurring only once. The sequenced sample consisted of axillary lymph node tissue. The source is a female donor with breast cancer. Some clones in this sample may be carry-over from other donors' samples. The CDR3 runs from the conserved cysteine through the conserved F or W.

V,CDR3
TRBV5-1,CASTARLGTGYEQYF
TRBV12-3/TRBV12-4,CASSLGRGNPYEQYF
TRBV9,CASHRDRALYEQYF
TRBV24-1,CATSDFGDRETQYF
TRBV7-2,CASSTYRGGGQYTDTQYF
TRBV19,CASSTTGNEQFF
TRBV4-2,CASSLRLAGGTDTQYF
TRBV7-3,CASSLLAGTSNSPLHF
TRBV5-8,CASSPGQGAYTQYF
TRBV7-9,CASSPDRVGDNEQFF
TRBV20-1,CSAISGGTEAFF
TRBV2,CASSDGRSLDEQLF
TRBV4-2,CASSQGAGAAYYEQYF
TRBV2,CASSEALGNPYEQYF
TRBV7-2,CASSLGAQETLYF
TRBV6-5,CASSHLLGVAGANVLTF
TRBV7-2,CASSLGVGQGGNTEAFF
TRBV6-6,CASSYSRGARGGELFF
TRBV29-1,CSVDSGGPNEQYF
TRBV7-9,CASSLQGLGCYEQYF
TRBV4-3,CASSRDPGRTSITYEQYF
TRBV7-3,CASRDGSSGANVLTF
TRBV7-3,CASSLRPGGVGWTHTQYF
TRBV19,CASSTPPGTEAFF
TRBV3-1,CASSQAVGGRVNRKDTQYF
TRBV25-1,CASSEYMNTEAFF
TRBV19,CASSNPGQGSSGNTIYF
TRBV10-3,CAISESMGGNYGYTF
TRBV20-1,CSATGLAGASTDTQYF
TRBV11-2,CATQEGQGAQGANVLTF
TRBV6-6,CASRPQVTGELFF
TRBV27,CASSFSAEPSSGNTIYF
TRBV12-3/TRBV12-4,CASSLSGTGSSEQYF
TRBV11-1,CASSFYICSAGGGQGGSGNTIYF
TRBV24-1,CATSDWGPGLTDTQYF